One and the same sample provided the 18 T cell receptor beta chains below, sequenced in a study of cytomegalovirus exposure and HLA in healthy donors. Assay used: immunoSEQ multiplex PCR; TCRdb lists only in-frame clones, some missing. The sample lists more than 110,000 clones; less than 95% were seen once. Sequenced material: PBMCs. The origin of the receptors is a man younger than 35 in good health and CMV-seropositive.

The chain links TRBV27 to TRBJ2-2; 8 nucleotides line up with TRBD2. V trimming: 6 bases; J trimming: 2 bases; junction bases outside the gene matches: 8. This CDR3 contains 16 residues. Germline V gene sequence: CDR1 MNHEY, CDR2 SMNVEV (reference sequence). This CDR3 reads CASSLYSGTNTGELFF. The DNA for the CDR3 is TGTGCCAGCAGCCTATATAGCGGGACTAACACCGGGGAGCTGTTTTTT.

This clone occurred a few times. This chain joins TRBV5-1 and TRBJ2-1; 11 bases align to TRBD2. V was pared by 0 bases and J by 0 bases, with 17 bases of the junction left unmatched. Per the germline V gene, CDR1 is SGHRS and CDR2 is YFSETQ. The CDR3 length is 22 residues. CDR3 nucleotide sequence: TGCGCCAGCAGCTTGGCCTTAGCGGGAGGGCCTTCACCCCTTAGCTCCTACAATGAGCAGTTCTTC. It encodes CASSLALAGGPSPLSSYNEQFF.

Concerning this clone itself: Other DNA sequences of this sample code for an identical CDR3. The chain links TRBV18 to TRBJ2-5, with 9 bases fitting TRBD1. The trim removed 3 bases at V and 4 bases at J, leaving 0 bases unmatched. Germline values: CDR1 KGHSH, CDR2 LQKENI. The CDR3 length is 13 residues. Here the CDR3 reads CASSPGQGETQYF. The DNA of the CDR3 is TGTGCCAGCTCACCGGGACAGGGAGAGACCCAGTACTTC.

CDR3 coding DNA: TGTGCCACCAGCAACGGGAGGGGAGGGACTGAAGCTTTCTTT. It yields the protein CATSNGRGGTEAFF. This rearrangement joins TRBV15 to TRBJ1-1; a possible D gene is TRBD1 (5 bases). The V end was cut by 4 bases, the J end by 5 bases, with 14 bases between. The germline V gene encodes CDR1 LNHNV and CDR2 YYDKDF (reference sequence). This CDR3 has 14 amino acids. Full variable domain (outside the CDR3, taken from reference TRBV15 and TRBJ1-1): DAMVIQNPRYQVTQFGKPVTLSCSQTLNHNVMYWYQQKSSQAPKLLFHYYDKDFNNEADTPDNFQSRRPNTSFCFLDIRSPGLGDTAMYLCATSNGRGGTEAFFGQGTRLTVV.

The chain uses TRBV7-8 and TRBJ2-7; the D gene is possibly TRBD1 (5 bases). Trimming removed 1 base from V and 5 bases from J, with 9 bases in between. In germline, CDR1 is SGHVS, CDR2 FQNEAQ. This CDR3 has 13 amino acids. The CDR3 DNA reads as TGTGCCAGCAGCTTAGATCCAGGGAACGAGCAGTACTTC. Amino acids: CASSLDPGNEQYF.

The J gene is TRBJ2-7, the V gene TRBV10-3; TRBD2 aligns across 8 bases. The CDR3 covers 15 residues. The J segment lost 2 bases and the V segment lost 7 bases, leaving 10 bases of the junction unmatched. Germline V gene sequence: CDR1 ENHRY, CDR2 SYGVKD. CDR3: CAIKDGTSGTYEQYF. CDR3 nucleotides: TGTGCCATCAAAGACGGGACTAGTGGTACCTACGAGCAGTACTTC.

V usage is TRBV28 and J usage is TRBJ1-2; 7 nucleotides line up with TRBD1. V was clipped by 4 bases and J by 8 bases; unmatched bases: 10. This CDR3 spans 14 amino acids. CDR1 and CDR2 (germline): MDHEN, SYDVKM. The CDR3 region has the DNA TGTGCCAGCAGTTCTCCCGACAGGGTGGGGGGCTACACCTTC. Its protein product is CASSSPDRVGGYTF.

This clone was found once. The rearrangement uses TRBV27 and TRBJ2-1; D ambiguous. The CDR3 totals 12 residues. Trimming removed 6 bases at V and 4 bases at J, with 7 bases between. In germline, CDR1 is MNHEY, CDR2 SMNVEV (reference sequence). CDR3: CASSNRYNEQFF. The DNA of the CDR3 is TGTGCCAGCAGCAACAGATACAATGAGCAGTTCTTC.

This clone was recorded only once. The CDR3 protein is CASSFGAGNTGELFF. The CDR3 region has the DNA TGTGCCAGCAGTTTTGGGGCTGGGAACACCGGGGAGCTGTTTTTT. The chain links TRBV27 to TRBJ2-2, with D perhaps TRBD1 (5 bases). Trimming took 3 bases from V and 1 from J, leaving 9 bases between them. The CDR3 totals 15 residues. Per the germline V gene, CDR1 is MNHEY and CDR2 is SMNVEV (reference sequence).

CDR3 in amino acids: CSVEEQKNTEAFF. The CDR3 DNA reads TGCAGCGTTGAAGAACAGAAGAACACTGAAGCTTTCTTT. The rearrangement joins TRBV29-1 to TRBJ1-1; no clear D gene. V gave up 0 bases and J gave up 1 base, with 6 bases separating them. This CDR3 is built from 13 residues. Germline lookup yields CDR1 SQVTM and CDR2 ANQGSEA.

This chain uses TRBV19 with TRBJ2-1, with D perhaps matching TRBD2 (7 bases). The germline CDR1 and CDR2 sequences are LNHDA and SQIVND (reference sequence). The CDR3 is 16 amino acids. The V and J ends lost 6 bases and 0 bases respectively, with 15 bases between them. The CDR3: CASRWRGQGSYNEQFF. CDR3 coding DNA: TGTGCCAGTAGATGGCGGGGGCAGGGCTCCTACAATGAGCAGTTCTTC.

The gene calls are TRBV7-2 and TRBJ2-5, with 9 bases aligning to TRBD2. The CDR3 spans 15 residues. The germline V gene has CDR1 SGHTA and CDR2 FQGNSA. The V gene end was trimmed by 5 bases and the J gene end by 1 base; junction bases not matched to a gene: 5. CDR3 in amino acids: CASSVTSGLQETQYF. DNA for the CDR3: TGTGCCAGCAGCGTCACTAGCGGGCTCCAAGAGACCCAGTACTTC.

The chain recombines TRBV23-1 with TRBJ1-3, with D possibly matching TRBD1 (6 bases). TRBV23-1 counts as an open reading frame of uncertain function. This CDR3 spans 17 amino acids. Trimming took off 0 bases at V and 3 bases at J, with 15 bases between the two ends. The CDR3 DNA reads TGCGCCAGCAGTCAATCCCTGGAGGACAGTATTGGAAACACCATATATTTT. It codes for CASSQSLEDSIGNTIYF.

This chain joins TRBV11-2 and TRBJ2-7; the match to TRBD1 covers 10 bases. The CDR3 covers 15 residues. Unmatched junction bases numbered 7, after V lost 5 bases and J lost 3 bases. Germline CDR1 SGHAT, CDR2 FQNNGV. This CDR3 is CASSRPRDRGYEQYF. In DNA, the CDR3 is TGTGCCAGCAGCAGGCCCCGGGACAGGGGCTACGAGCAGTACTTC.

The rearrangement joins TRBV7-9 to TRBJ2-3; the match to TRBD2 covers 10 bases. J was trimmed by 0 bases and V by 6 bases; bases with no gene match: 9. The CDR3 is 17 residues long. Germline loops: CDR1 SEHNR, CDR2 FQNEAQ (reference sequence). The CDR3 DNA follows: TGTGCCAGCAGATCTCCGCTAGCGGGAGCTAGCACAGATACGCAGTATTTT. Translating it yields CASRSPLAGASTDTQYF.

This chain uses TRBV5-1 with TRBJ2-3; TRBD2 agrees at 9 bases. Germline V gene lookup returns CDR1 SGHRS and CDR2 YFSETQ. The CDR3 contains 18 residues. Trimming at V came to 2 bases and at J to 1 base, leaving 11 bases not matched to a gene. The chain's CDR3 is CASSFVAGDGWGTDTQYF. The CDR3 bases are TGCGCCAGCAGCTTCGTAGCGGGAGATGGGTGGGGCACAGATACGCAGTATTTT.

V and J are TRBV19 and TRBJ1-5, with a possible D match to TRBD1 (6 bases). V was cut by 3 bases and J by 2 bases, with 11 bases left in between. This CDR3 comprises 15 residues. The germline V gene encodes CDR1 LNHDA and CDR2 SQIVND (reference sequence). In nucleotides, the CDR3 is TGTGCCAGTAGTATCGCCAGGGGTGGCAATCAGCCCCAGCATTTT. Its protein product is CASSIARGGNQPQHF.

This sequence joins TRBV5-1 and TRBJ2-1; tentative D call: TRBD2 (6 bases). The CDR3 spans 16 residues. CDR1 and CDR2 from the germline V gene are SGHRS and YFSETQ. Trimming took off 4 bases at V and 4 bases at J, with 18 bases between the two ends. The CDR3, as DNA: TGCGCCAGCAGCAGGACCGGGACTTCCCGGTACAATGAGCAGTTCTTC. Amino acid sequence: CASSRTGTSRYNEQFF.